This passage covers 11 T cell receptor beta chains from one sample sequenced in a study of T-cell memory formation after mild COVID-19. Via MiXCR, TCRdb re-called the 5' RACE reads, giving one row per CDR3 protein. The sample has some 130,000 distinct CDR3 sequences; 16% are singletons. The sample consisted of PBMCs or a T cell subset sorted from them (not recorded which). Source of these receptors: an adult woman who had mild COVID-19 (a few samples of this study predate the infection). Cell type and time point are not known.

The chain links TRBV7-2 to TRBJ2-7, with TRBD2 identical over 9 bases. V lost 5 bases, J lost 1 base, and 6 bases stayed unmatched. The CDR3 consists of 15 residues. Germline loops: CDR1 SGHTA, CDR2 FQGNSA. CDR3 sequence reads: CASSGGTSPSYEQYF. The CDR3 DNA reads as TGTGCCAGCAGCGGAGGGACTAGCCCTTCCTACGAGCAGTACTTC.

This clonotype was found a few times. Here the CDR3 DNA reads TGTGCCAGCAGCTCAGGAGGGACAGGGATTAGCGCTGAAGCTTTCTTT. Translation gives CASSSGGTGISAEAFF. The chain joins TRBV7-9 to TRBJ1-1; 9 nucleotides align to TRBD1. Germline CDR1 is SEHNR and CDR2 is FQNEAQ (reference sequence). This CDR3 is 16 amino acids long. With V trimmed by 4 bases and J by 6 bases, 12 bases remained unmatched.

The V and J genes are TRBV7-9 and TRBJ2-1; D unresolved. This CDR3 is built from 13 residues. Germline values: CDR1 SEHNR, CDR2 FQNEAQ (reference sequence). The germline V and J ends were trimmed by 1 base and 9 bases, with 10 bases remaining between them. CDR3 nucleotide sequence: TGTGCCAGCAGCTTAGGACTTAGTAGTGAGCAGTTCTTC. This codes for CASSLGLSSEQFF.

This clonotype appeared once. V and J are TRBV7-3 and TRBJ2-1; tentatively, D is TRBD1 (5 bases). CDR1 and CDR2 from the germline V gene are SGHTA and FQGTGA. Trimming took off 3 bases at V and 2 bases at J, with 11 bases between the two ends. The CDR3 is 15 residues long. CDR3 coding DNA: TGTGCCAGCAGCTTGACGACAGTGGCCTACAATGAGCAGTTCTTC. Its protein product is CASSLTTVAYNEQFF.

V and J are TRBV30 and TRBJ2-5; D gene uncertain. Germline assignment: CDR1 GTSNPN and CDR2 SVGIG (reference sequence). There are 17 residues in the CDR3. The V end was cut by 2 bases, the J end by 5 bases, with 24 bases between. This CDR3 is CAWSSLIGPAGWETQYF. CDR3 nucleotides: TGTGCCTGGAGTTCTTTGATTGGGCCCGCCGGATGGGAGACCCAGTACTTC.

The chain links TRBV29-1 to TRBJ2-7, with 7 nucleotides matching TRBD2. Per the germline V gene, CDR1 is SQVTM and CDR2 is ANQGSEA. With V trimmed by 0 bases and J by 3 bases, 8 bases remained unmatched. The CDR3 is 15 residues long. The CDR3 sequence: CSVEDRARELYEQYF. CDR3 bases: TGCAGCGTTGAAGATCGGGCGCGGGAGCTCTACGAGCAGTACTTC.

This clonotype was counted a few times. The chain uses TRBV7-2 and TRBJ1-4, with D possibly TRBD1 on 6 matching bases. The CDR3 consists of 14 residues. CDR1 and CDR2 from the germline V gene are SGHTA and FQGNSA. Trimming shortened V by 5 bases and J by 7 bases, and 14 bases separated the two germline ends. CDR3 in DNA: TGTGCCAGCAGCCAGGACAGATGGACTGAAAAACTGTTTTTT. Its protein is CASSQDRWTEKLFF.

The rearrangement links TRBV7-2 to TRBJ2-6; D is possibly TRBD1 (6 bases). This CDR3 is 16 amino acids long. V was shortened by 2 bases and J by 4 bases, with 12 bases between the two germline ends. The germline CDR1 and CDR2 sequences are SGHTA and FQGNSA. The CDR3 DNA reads TGTGCCAGCAGCTTATCAGGGGCTTCGGGGGCCAACGTCCTGACTTTC. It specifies CASSLSGASGANVLTF.

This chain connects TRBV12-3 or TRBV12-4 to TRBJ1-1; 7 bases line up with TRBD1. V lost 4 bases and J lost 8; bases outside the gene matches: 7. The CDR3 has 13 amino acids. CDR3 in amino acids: CASSSTGNIEAFF. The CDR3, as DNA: TGTGCCAGCAGTTCGACAGGGAACATAGAAGCTTTCTTT.

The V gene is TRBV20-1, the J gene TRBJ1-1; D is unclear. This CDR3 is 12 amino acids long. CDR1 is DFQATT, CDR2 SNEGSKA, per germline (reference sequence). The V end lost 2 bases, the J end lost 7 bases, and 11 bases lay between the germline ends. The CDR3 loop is CSARFRVYEAFF. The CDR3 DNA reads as TGCAGTGCTAGATTCAGAGTATATGAAGCTTTCTTT.

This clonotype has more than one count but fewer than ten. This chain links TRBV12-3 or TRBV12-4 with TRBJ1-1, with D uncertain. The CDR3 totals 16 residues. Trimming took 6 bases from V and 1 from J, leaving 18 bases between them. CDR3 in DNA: TGTGCCAGCAGCCCCCTCGACTACTCGGGGAACACTGAAGCTTTCTTT. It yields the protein CASSPLDYSGNTEAFF.